The next 8 T cell receptor beta chains were all read from a single sample in a study of blood T cell repertoires in COVID-19. Profiled with immunoSEQ multiplex PCR; TCRdb holds only in-frame clones, not every one. The sample carries about 230,000 clones, roughly 84% recorded once. Sequencing was done on a sample of peripheral blood. These receptors originate from a middle-aged man with acute or convalescent COVID-19.

This chain uses TRBV5-4 with TRBJ1-1; tentative D call: TRBD1 (6 bases). Trimming left V 2 bases short and J 7 bases short, with 12 bases between. Germline-derived CDR1 and CDR2 are SGHNT and YYREEE (reference sequence). The CDR3 is made up of 13 amino acids. The DNA for the CDR3 is TGTGCCAGCAGCTTTCCCACAGGGCTTGAAGCTTTCTTT. This encodes CASSFPTGLEAFF.

The chain joins TRBV28 to TRBJ1-2, with a possible D match to TRBD1 (5 bases). V lost 2 bases to trimming and J lost 3 bases, with 10 bases between them. This CDR3 is 14 amino acids long. Looked up from germline, CDR1 is MDHEN and CDR2 is SYDVKM. CDR3 coding DNA: TGTGCCAGCAGTTTAGTGACAGCTCACTATGGCTACACCTTC. It encodes CASSLVTAHYGYTF.

The CDR3 loop reads CASSPRREGPGELFF. The CDR3 coding sequence is TGTGCCAGCAGCCCCCGAAGAGAGGGCCCCGGGGAGCTGTTTTTT. V usage is TRBV4-2 and J usage is TRBJ2-2; tentative D call: TRBD2 (5 bases). V was shortened by 4 bases and J by 6 bases, with 15 bases between the two germline ends. This CDR3 is built from 15 residues. Germline V gene lookup returns CDR1 LGHNA and CDR2 YNFKEQ.

This chain joins TRBV3-1 (or the pseudogene TRBV3-2) and TRBJ1-5; D unclear. Per the germline V gene, CDR1 is LGHDT and CDR2 is YNNKEL (reference sequence). CDR3 length equals 13 residues. With 0 bases removed from V and 7 bases from J, the gap between germline ends came to 7 bases. CDR3 region: CASSQEVRQPQHF. In DNA form, the CDR3 reads TGTGCCAGCAGCCAAGAGGTGAGACAGCCCCAGCATTTT.

The chain recombines TRBV5-1 with TRBJ2-3, with 8 bases matching TRBD1. CDR1 SGHRS and CDR2 YFSETQ come from the germline V gene. V shed 4 bases and J 6 bases; nucleotides not matched to a gene: 10. CDR3 length equals 15 residues. CDR3: CASSLRQGKGDTQYF. Written as DNA, the CDR3 is TGCGCCAGCAGCCTCCGACAGGGGAAGGGGGATACGCAGTATTTT. Using reference TRBV5-1 and TRBJ2-3 for the parts outside the CDR3, the full variable domain is KAGVTQTPRYLIKTRGQQVTLSCSPISGHRSVSWYQQTPGQGLQFLFEYFSETQRNKGNFPGRFSGRQFSNSRSEMNVSTLELGDSALYLCASSLRQGKGDTQYFGPGTRLTVL.

This rearrangement joins TRBV9 to TRBJ2-1; a weak D match, TRBD1 (6 bases). The CDR3 is 12 amino acids. The V end was cut by 0 bases, the J end by 12 bases, with 10 bases between. Per the germline V gene, CDR1 is SGDLS and CDR2 is YYNGEE. The CDR3 sequence: CASSVGLGGQFF. CDR3 DNA: TGTGCCAGCAGCGTAGGGTTAGGGGGGCAGTTCTTC.

The V call is TRBV9, the J call TRBJ1-6; D is uncertain. Trimming removed 0 bases from V and 0 bases from J, with 13 bases in between. The V gene's germline CDR1 is SGDLS and CDR2 YYNGEE. The CDR3 extends over 18 amino acids. The chain's CDR3 is CASSVEEGSSSYNSPLHF. The CDR3, as DNA: TGTGCCAGCAGCGTAGAGGAGGGTTCGAGCTCCTATAATTCACCCCTCCACTTT.

V and J are TRBV7-2 and TRBJ1-2; 7 bases agree with TRBD1. Trimming cost V 3 bases and J 4 bases; bases outside gene matches: 5. CDR1 SGHTA and CDR2 FQGNSA come from the germline V gene. This CDR3 region has 14 residues. This CDR3 reads CASSFLTGVYGYTF. The CDR3, as DNA: TGTGCCAGCAGCTTCCTCACAGGGGTCTATGGCTACACCTTC.